This TCR beta chain was recorded in a study of blood T cell repertoires in COVID-19. The overall study: Samples representing acute and convalescent COVID-19 were sourced from the United States, Italy and Spain. In each case, the material was cDNA or gDNA derived from T cells, B-cell-depleted T cells, or PBMCs.

This clone was found a few times. In the original processing: The assay estimated nucleated cells by amplifying reference gene primers. TCRdb's copy holds only in-frame clones and misses some; the assay was immunoSEQ multiplex PCR. The V and J calls and clone size are taken from that table; D and trimming were inferred from the DNA. The table has over 130,000 clones, roughly 84% seen once. This TCR was recovered from a man in his sixties or seventies with acute or convalescent COVID-19. The sequencing sample was made of peripheral blood.

The CDR3, as DNA: TGTGCCAGCAGACAGGGTAATCAGCCCCAGCATTTT. Translated: CASRQGNQPQHF. The V and J genes are TRBV12-3 or TRBV12-4 and TRBJ1-5; tentative D call: TRBD1 (6 bases). There are 12 residues in the CDR3. V was trimmed by 6 bases and J by 4 bases, leaving 7 bases between them.